Listed here are 31 T cell receptor beta chains from one sample, sequenced in a study of T cells in localized non-small cell lung cancer. Profiled with immunoSEQ multiplex PCR; TCRdb holds only in-frame clones, not every one. The sample has some 960 clones; under 35% are singletons. Sequences were derived from normal lung tissue next to the tumor, sampled before any cancer treatment. These TCRs come from a male donor at least 60 years old with stage II squamous cell lung carcinoma.

This clone has a handful of counts. The rearrangement joins TRBV6-8 to TRBJ2-7; D gene unclear. The germline V gene encodes CDR1 MNHGY and CDR2 SAAAGT. The CDR3 runs 14 residues. The V end was cut by 2 bases, the J end by 3 bases, with 11 bases between. In nucleotides, the CDR3 is TGTGCCAGCAGTTACCGAGATAAGGGCTACGAGCAGTACTTC. Protein sequence: CASSYRDKGYEQYF.

The rearrangement links TRBV19 to TRBJ1-1, with a tentative D call TRBD1 (5 bases). Trimming shortened V by 11 bases and J by 3 bases, and 16 bases separated the two germline ends. Germline CDR1 and CDR2: LNHDA and SQIVND (reference sequence). The CDR3 spans 13 residues. CDR3: CAEGLKGDTEAFF. In DNA, the CDR3 is TGTGCCGAGGGCCTCAAAGGGGACACTGAAGCTTTCTTT.

This clone is medium-sized by share. Distinct nucleotide sequences in the sample also encode this CDR3. The chain carries TRBV6-8 and TRBJ1-2, with 8 bases fitting TRBD1. Germline CDR1 reads MNHGY; CDR2 reads SAAAGT. This CDR3 comprises 14 residues. J was trimmed by 3 bases and V by 6 bases; bases with no gene match: 6. The CDR3 is CASSGGDRYYGYTF. The CDR3, as DNA: TGTGCCAGCAGCGGAGGGGACAGGTACTATGGCTACACCTTC.

V and J are TRBV6-8 and TRBJ2-7, with 8 bases fitting TRBD1. Germline V gene data show CDR1 as MNHGY and CDR2 as SAAAGT. The V segment lost 2 bases and the J segment 5 bases; nucleotides outside the gene matches: 2. The CDR3 has 13 amino acids. CDR3 nucleotides: TGTGCCAGCAGTTACGGACAGGGTGACGAGCAGTACTTC. Translating it yields CASSYGQGDEQYF.

A few counts support this clone. At one boundary the junction diverges from the germline segment, which might be a read error. The rearrangement uses TRBV6-8 and TRBJ1-3; weak D call: TRBD1 (5 bases). Germline V gene lookup returns CDR1 MNHGY and CDR2 SAAAGT. The CDR3 runs 15 residues. The chain's CDR3 is CAISGALPSGNTIYF. DNA of the CDR3: TGTGCCATCAGTGGGGCATTACCCTCTGGAAACACCATATATTTT.

This clone rates as medium-sized. J is TRBJ2-2 and V is TRBV12-2; the D call TRBD1 from the table was never checked on the DNA. TRBV12-2 is designated a pseudogene. This CDR3 has 16 residues. CDR3 protein: CASSRGQTTNTGELFF. The CDR3 nucleotides are TGTGCCAGTTCGCGAGGACAGACAACGAACACCGGGGAGCTGTTTTTT.

By share of the sample, this clone is medium-sized (0.01 to 0.1%). The genes are TRBV9 and TRBJ2-7; tentative D call: TRBD1 (5 bases). V was cut by 4 bases and J by 2 bases, with 13 bases left in between. The CDR3 is made up of 14 amino acids. Germline values: CDR1 SGDLS, CDR2 YYNGEE. CDR3 bases: TGTGCCAGCAGCCGTCAGGGTAGCACCTACGAGCAGTACTTC. It is translated as CASSRQGSTYEQYF. The full variable domain, its missing parts supplied by reference TRBV9 and TRBJ2-7, is DSGVTQTPKHLITATGQRVTLRCSPRSGDLSVYWYQQSLDQGLQFLIQYYNGEERAKGNILERFSAQQFPDLHSELNLSSLELGDSALYFCASSRQGSTYEQYFGPGTRLTVT.

This clone was seen only a few times. CDR3 residues: CASSRYDEATEAFF. CDR3 nucleotide sequence: TGTGCCAGCAGCCGGTATGACGAGGCCACTGAAGCTTTCTTT. This chain joins TRBV11-3 and TRBJ1-1; no clear D. The CDR3 length is 14 residues. Germline V gene data show CDR1 as SGHNT and CDR2 as YENEEA. With 5 bases removed from V and 4 bases from J, the gap between germline ends came to 14 bases. The full variable domain, completed using reference TRBV11-3 and TRBJ1-1, is EAGVVQSPRYKIIEKKQPVAFWCNPISGHNTLYWYLQNLGQGPELLIRYENEEAVDDSQLPKDRFSAERLKGVDSTLKIQPAELGDSAVYLCASSRYDEATEAFFGQGTRLTVV.

The chain couples TRBV6-8 to TRBJ1-1; D is possibly TRBD1 (6 bases). The CDR3 loop spans 15 amino acids. Germline-derived CDR1 and CDR2 are MNHGY and SAAAGT. V was cut by 5 bases and J by 0 bases, with 13 bases left in between. The DNA for the CDR3 is TGTGCCAGCAGTCCGACCGGGGGCTTGAACACTGAAGCTTTCTTT. Protein product: CASSPTGGLNTEAFF.

This clone is deemed medium-sized. CDR3 amino acids: CASSFPPLSTEAFF. Written as DNA, the CDR3 is TGTGCCAGCAGTTTCCCGCCCTTAAGCACTGAAGCTTTCTTT. The chain combines TRBV6-8 with TRBJ1-1; D unresolved. The CDR3 consists of 14 residues. The germline V gene encodes CDR1 MNHGY and CDR2 SAAAGT. V was pared by 4 bases and J by 4 bases, with 13 bases between.

The sample holds one count of this clone. The V gene is TRBV28, the J gene TRBJ2-1; D perhaps matches TRBD1 (6 bases). The germline V gene encodes CDR1 MDHEN and CDR2 SYDVKM. V was pared by 6 bases and J by 7 bases, with 10 bases between. The CDR3 totals 12 residues. The chain's CDR3 is CASRGRGNEQFF. CDR3 DNA: TGTGCCAGCAGGGGCAGGGGTAATGAGCAGTTCTTC.

This clone ranks as large (0.1 to 1%). The chain couples TRBV9 to TRBJ2-1; no reliable D call. The germline V and J ends were trimmed by 4 bases and 4 bases, with 6 bases remaining between them. Germline V CDR1 and CDR2: SGDLS, YYNGEE. This CDR3 spans 12 amino acids. The CDR3 sequence: CASSPGYNEQFF. The DNA of the CDR3 is TGTGCCAGCAGCCCCGGATACAATGAGCAGTTCTTC.

This clone has a handful of counts. The chain couples TRBV9 to TRBJ2-2, with D uncertain. V gave up 5 bases and J gave up 6 bases, with 14 bases separating them. CDR3 length: 14 residues. From germline, CDR1 is SGDLS and CDR2 YYNGEE. CDR3 sequence (DNA): TGTGCCAGCAGGCCTTATTTTATTTCCGGGGAGCTGTTTTTT. It yields the protein CASRPYFISGELFF.

A single count supports this clone. This chain links TRBV30 with TRBJ1-6; D remains ambiguous. The CDR3 is made up of 14 amino acids. V was shortened by 0 bases and J by 7 bases, with 10 bases between the two germline ends. Germline V gives CDR1 GTSNPN, CDR2 SVGIG (reference sequence). The CDR3 loop is CAWSVLAENSPLHF. CDR3 nucleotide sequence: TGTGCCTGGAGTGTACTGGCGGAGAATTCACCCCTCCACTTT.

J is TRBJ1-1 and V is TRBV29-1; D might be TRBD1 (5 bases). V lost 1 base to trimming and J lost 3 bases, with 12 bases between them. CDR1 is SQVTM, CDR2 ANQGSEA, per germline. The CDR3 is 14 amino acids. The CDR3 DNA sequence: TGCAGCGTTGAAGTCAAGGGACTACACACTGAAGCTTTCTTT. Translating it yields CSVEVKGLHTEAFF.

The table lists this clone with a few counts. One junction end does not reproduce the germline sequence, and a read error may be involved. The CDR3 sequence is CASNQDGPRSRNTIYF. The CDR3 DNA reads as TGTGCCAGCAACCAAGATGGACCCCGCTCTAGAAACACCATATATTTT. The chain employs TRBV11-3 and TRBJ1-3; D not resolved. This CDR3 comprises 16 residues. Germline V lookup: CDR1 SGHNT, CDR2 YENEEA.

By its share, this clone is medium-sized. This chain uses TRBV11-3 with TRBJ1-5; 7 positions match TRBD1. This CDR3 region has 15 residues. The J segment lost 6 bases and the V segment lost 5 bases, leaving 10 bases of the junction unmatched. Per the germline V gene, CDR1 is SGHNT and CDR2 is YENEEA. The CDR3 region has the DNA TGTGCCAGCAGCCCACTGACAGGGTCAACTCAGCCCCAGCATTTT. Translated: CASSPLTGSTQPQHF.

A few counts support this clone. The genes are TRBV6-8 and TRBJ1-1, with TRBD1 matching over 7 bases. This CDR3 comprises 16 residues. CDR1 is MNHGY and CDR2 is SAAAGT in the germline V gene. With V trimmed by 5 bases and J by 3 bases, 12 bases remained unmatched. The CDR3 loop is CASSPGGGLEDTEAFF. CDR3 bases: TGTGCCAGCAGTCCAGGGGGTGGGTTGGAGGACACTGAAGCTTTCTTT.

The J gene is TRBJ1-2, the V gene TRBV18; the D gene is possibly TRBD1 (6 bases). V lost 3 bases, J lost 3 bases, and 14 bases lay in between. The length of the CDR3 is 15 residues. Germline V CDR1 and CDR2: KGHSH, LQKENI. CDR3 coding DNA: TGTGCCAGCTCACCGCGAGACAGGAGTGACTATGGCTACACCTTC. Residues: CASSPRDRSDYGYTF. Filled out from reference TRBV18 and TRBJ1-2, the complete variable domain reads NAGVMQNPRHLVRRRGQEARLRCSPMKGHSHVYWYRQLPEEGLKFMVYLQKENIIDESGMPKERFSAEFPKEGPSILRIQQVVRGDSAAYFCASSPRDRSDYGYTFGSGTRLTVV.

The chain couples TRBV10-2 to TRBJ1-1; the D is unclear. The CDR3 has 13 amino acids. CDR1 and CDR2 from the germline V gene are WSHSY and SAAADI. The ends were cut back, 4 bases at V and 1 base at J, with 7 bases in the middle. The DNA of the CDR3 is TGCGCCAGCAGTGCTAGCCAGAACACTGAAGCTTTCTTT. Protein sequence: CASSASQNTEAFF.

The chain has TRBV25-1 and TRBJ2-5, with D tentatively TRBD2 (6 bases). CDR1 and CDR2 (germline): MGHDK, SYGVNS. Between the trimmed V and J ends, which lost 3 bases and 5 bases, there was a span of 22 bases. This CDR3 has 17 residues. CDR3 loop: CASSDGTSPRPGETQYF. The CDR3 nucleotides are TGTGCCAGCAGTGACGGGACTTCCCCCCGGCCCGGCGAGACCCAGTACTTC.

This clone is medium-sized (0.01 to 0.1%). J is TRBJ2-5 and V is TRBV11-3; D is undetermined. Trimming took off 1 base at V and 2 bases at J, with 11 bases between the two ends. The CDR3 consists of 15 residues. Germline V gene lookup returns CDR1 SGHNT and CDR2 YENEEA. CDR3 amino acids: CASSLGPQVQETQYF. The CDR3 DNA reads TGTGCCAGCAGCTTAGGGCCCCAGGTACAAGAGACCCAGTACTTC.

The chain employs TRBV28 and TRBJ1-2; D is possibly TRBD1 (6 bases). Per the germline V gene, CDR1 is MDHEN and CDR2 is SYDVKM. The CDR3 sequence is 14 residues long. Trimming pared 6 bases from V and 1 base from J, leaving 12 bases between. In DNA, the CDR3 is TGTGCCAGCAGCACTCCACAGGGTAACTATGGCTACACCTTC. Translating it yields CASSTPQGNYGYTF.

This clone was seen a few times. The chain carries TRBV5-1 and TRBJ2-7; 9 bases agree with TRBD1. Losses at the gene ends were 1 base for V and 1 base for J; bases not matched to a gene: 3. The CDR3 is 15 amino acids. Germline V CDR1 and CDR2: SGHRS, YFSETQ. CDR3 sequence: CASSLTGTGSYEQYF. CDR3 DNA sequence: TGCGCCAGCAGCTTGACCGGGACAGGGTCCTACGAGCAGTACTTC.

The chain joins TRBV18 to TRBJ2-2; D perhaps matches TRBD1 (5 bases). This CDR3 contains 18 residues. Germline CDR1 KGHSH, CDR2 LQKENI. The V gene lost 3 bases and the J gene lost 1 base, with 18 bases spanning the gap. The CDR3 loop is CASSPSVGAGVNTGELFF. The DNA of the CDR3 is TGTGCCAGCTCACCGAGCGTTGGGGCAGGAGTGAACACCGGGGAGCTGTTTTTT.

The CDR3 region has the DNA TGCGCCAGCAGCTTGGATGGACGGTTGAATTCACCCCTCCACTTT. Protein product: CASSLDGRLNSPLHF. The chain links TRBV5-1 to TRBJ1-6; D remains ambiguous. CDR1 is SGHRS and CDR2 is YFSETQ in the germline V gene. The CDR3 is 15 amino acids. The germline V and J ends were trimmed by 0 bases and 7 bases, with 11 bases remaining between them.

This sequence joins TRBV19 and TRBJ2-5; 7 bases align to TRBD2. Germline CDR1 reads LNHDA; CDR2 reads SQIVND (reference sequence). The CDR3 is 17 residues long. The V and J ends lost 5 bases and 3 bases, in that order; junction bases with no gene match: 15. In nucleotides, the CDR3 is TGTGCCAGTAGTCCTGGGAGGGGCCGACTAGAAGAAGAGACCCAGTACTTC. It specifies CASSPGRGRLEEETQYF.

This chain uses TRBV19 with TRBJ1-1; 10 nucleotides align to TRBD1. The CDR3 totals 14 residues. Germline loops: CDR1 LNHDA, CDR2 SQIVND (reference sequence). The J segment lost 8 bases and the V segment lost 6 bases, leaving 9 bases of the junction unmatched. The CDR3 bases are TGTGCCAGTAGCCCGGGACAGGGGTCGAGAGAAGCTTTCTTT. It yields the protein CASSPGQGSREAFF.

V is TRBV18 and J is TRBJ2-6; D ambiguous. The germline V and J ends were trimmed by 3 bases and 0 bases, with 12 bases remaining between them. CDR3 length: 17 amino acids. Germline V gives CDR1 KGHSH, CDR2 LQKENI. This chain's CDR3 is CASSPPGPNSGANVLTF. In nucleotides, the CDR3 is TGTGCCAGCTCACCCCCGGGCCCTAACTCTGGGGCCAACGTCCTGACTTTC.

This clone is medium-sized in the sample. The chain is built from TRBV6-8 and TRBJ1-2; D is ambiguous. Trimming took 0 bases from V and 8 from J, leaving 13 bases between them. Germline V lookup: CDR1 MNHGY, CDR2 SAAAGT. CDR3 length equals 14 residues. CDR3 DNA: TGTGCCAGCAGTTACTCGTCGTCGGTGGGGGGCTACACCTTC. This encodes CASSYSSSVGGYTF.

This chain joins TRBV19 and TRBJ1-1; no definite D call. This CDR3 contains 13 residues. From germline, CDR1 is LNHDA and CDR2 SQIVND (reference sequence). V lost 6 bases and J 4 bases, leaving 12 bases between the germline ends. The CDR3 DNA reads as TGTGCCAGTAGCGTCAGCCGGAGCACTGAAGCTTTCTTT. This codes for CASSVSRSTEAFF.